The subject of this entry is one T cell receptor (beta chain). This table comes from immunoSEQ multiplex PCR, and its TCRdb copy is limited to in-frame clones, with some not included. Of under 90,000 clones in the sample, 75% to 85% are singletons; the top ten hold more than 1.4%. The record originates from a study of OX40 agonist ivuxolimab in advanced cancers. Here the sequenced sample was CD4+ or CD8+ T cells sorted from blood, taken in a trial of the OX40 agonist ivuxolimab. This TCR came from an adult with an advanced solid tumor such as melanoma, head and neck, liver or kidney cancer.

The CDR3 is CASSFGGPGELFF. CDR3 DNA sequence: TGTGCCAGCAGTTTCGGGGGGCCCGGGGAGCTGTTTTTT. The chain recombines TRBV27 with TRBJ2-2; D possibly corresponds to TRBD2 (7 bases). V lost 3 bases, J lost 6 bases, and 8 bases lay in between. Germline V lookup: CDR1 MNHEY, CDR2 SMNVEV (reference sequence). The length of the CDR3 is 13 residues.